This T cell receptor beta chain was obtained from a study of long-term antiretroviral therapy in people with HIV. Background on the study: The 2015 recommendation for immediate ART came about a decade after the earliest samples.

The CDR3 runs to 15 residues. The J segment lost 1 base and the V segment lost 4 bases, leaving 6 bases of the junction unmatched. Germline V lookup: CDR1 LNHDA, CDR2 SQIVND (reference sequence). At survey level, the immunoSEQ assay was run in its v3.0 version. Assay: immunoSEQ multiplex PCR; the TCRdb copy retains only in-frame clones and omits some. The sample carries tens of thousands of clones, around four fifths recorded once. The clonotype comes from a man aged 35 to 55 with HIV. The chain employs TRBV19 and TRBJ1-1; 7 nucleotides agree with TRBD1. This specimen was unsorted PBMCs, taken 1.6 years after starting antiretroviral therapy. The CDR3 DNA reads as TGTGCCAGTAGTACCGGGACAGCAAAGAACACTGAAGCTTTCTTT. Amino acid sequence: CASSTGTAKNTEAFF.